This TCR beta chain was sequenced during a study of CD8 T cell repertoires and HIV-1 epitope variants. Overall study: Tested: three Gag epitope families, Nef HW9 and YT9.

Worth noting for this clone: Its target is unknown.

Data came from immunoSEQ multiplex PCR; TCRdb stores just in-frame clones and leaves some out. The data show several thousand clones, with less than 75% seen just once and approximately 42% held by the top ten. This CDR3 has 13 residues. V was pared by 5 bases and J by 8 bases, with 13 bases between. CDR1 and CDR2 (germline): LNHDA, SQIVND (reference sequence). The specimen sequenced was cultured CD8+ T cells derived from PBMCs. The gene calls are TRBV19 and TRBJ2-1, with D maybe TRBD1 (6 bases). The sequence derives from a male donor with HIV. This chain's CDR3 is CASSPSGVHEQFF. CDR3 in DNA: TGTGCCAGTAGTCCCTCAGGGGTCCATGAGCAGTTCTTC.